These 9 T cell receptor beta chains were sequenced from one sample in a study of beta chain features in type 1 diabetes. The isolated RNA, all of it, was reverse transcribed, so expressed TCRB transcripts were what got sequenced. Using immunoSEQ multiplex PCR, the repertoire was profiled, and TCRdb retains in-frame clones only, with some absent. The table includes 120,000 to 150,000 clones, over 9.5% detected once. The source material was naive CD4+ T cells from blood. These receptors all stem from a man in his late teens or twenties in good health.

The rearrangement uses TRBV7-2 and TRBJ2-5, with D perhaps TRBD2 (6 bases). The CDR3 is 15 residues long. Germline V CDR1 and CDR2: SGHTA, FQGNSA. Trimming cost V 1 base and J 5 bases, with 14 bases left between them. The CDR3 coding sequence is TGTGCCAGCAGCTTAGGGGGGGAACGGAGGGAGACCCAGTACTTC. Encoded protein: CASSLGGERRETQYF.

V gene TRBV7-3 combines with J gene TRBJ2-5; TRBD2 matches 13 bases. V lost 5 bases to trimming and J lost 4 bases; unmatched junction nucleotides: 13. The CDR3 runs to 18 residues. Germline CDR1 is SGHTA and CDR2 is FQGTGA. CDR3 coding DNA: TGTGCCAGCAGCCCCACCCCACCAACTAGCGGGGGGGTAGAGACCCAGTACTTC. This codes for CASSPTPPTSGGVETQYF.

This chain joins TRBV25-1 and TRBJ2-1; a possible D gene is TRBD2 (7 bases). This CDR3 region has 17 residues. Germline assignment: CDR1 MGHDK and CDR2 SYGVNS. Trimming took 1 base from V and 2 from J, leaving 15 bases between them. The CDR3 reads CASSESRWGGTYNEQFF. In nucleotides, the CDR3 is TGTGCCAGCAGTGAATCGAGGTGGGGGGGCACCTACAATGAGCAGTTCTTC.

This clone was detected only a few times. The CDR3 coding sequence is TGTGCCAGCAGCTCCGGGACAGAGTCCTATGGCTACACCTTC. This sequence encodes CASSSGTESYGYTF. The V and J genes are TRBV28 and TRBJ1-2; 7 positions match TRBD1. Germline V gene lookup returns CDR1 MDHEN and CDR2 SYDVKM. CDR3 length: 14 residues. Losses at the gene ends were 6 bases for V and 4 bases for J; bases not matched to a gene: 8.

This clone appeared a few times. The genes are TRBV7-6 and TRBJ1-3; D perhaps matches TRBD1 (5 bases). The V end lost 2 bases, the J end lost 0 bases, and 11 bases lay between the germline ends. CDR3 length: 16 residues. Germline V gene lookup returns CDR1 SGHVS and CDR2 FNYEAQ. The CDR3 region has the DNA TGTGCCAGCAGCTTAACCCAGGGAAACTCTGGAAACACCATATATTTT. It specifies CASSLTQGNSGNTIYF.

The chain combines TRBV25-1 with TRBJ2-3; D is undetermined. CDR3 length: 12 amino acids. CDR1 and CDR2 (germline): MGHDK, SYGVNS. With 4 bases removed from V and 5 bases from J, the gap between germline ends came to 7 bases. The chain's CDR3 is CASSAPGDTQYF. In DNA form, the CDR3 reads TGTGCCAGCAGTGCCCCGGGAGATACGCAGTATTTT.

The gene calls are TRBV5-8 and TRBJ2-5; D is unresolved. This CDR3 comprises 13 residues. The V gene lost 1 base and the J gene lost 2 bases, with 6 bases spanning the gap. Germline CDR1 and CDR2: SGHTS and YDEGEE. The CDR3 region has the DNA TGTGCCAGCAGCTTGTTCAGGCAAGAGACCCAGTACTTC. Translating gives CASSLFRQETQYF.

The CDR3 coding sequence is TGTGCCAGCAGCTCCGTTCCCTCCTATAATTCACCCCTCCACTTT. Amino acid sequence: CASSSVPSYNSPLHF. This chain uses TRBV7-9 with TRBJ1-6; D remains unclear. CDR3 length: 15 residues. Trimming cost V 4 bases and J 0 bases, with 7 bases left between them. The germline V gene has CDR1 SEHNR and CDR2 FQNEAQ (reference sequence).

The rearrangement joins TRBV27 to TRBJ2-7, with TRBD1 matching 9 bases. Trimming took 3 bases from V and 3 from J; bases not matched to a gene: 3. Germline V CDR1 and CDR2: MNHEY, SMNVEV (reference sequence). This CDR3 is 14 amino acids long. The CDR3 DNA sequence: TGTGCCAGCAGTTTCGGGACAGGGAACTACGAGCAGTACTTC. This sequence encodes CASSFGTGNYEQYF.